The rows below give T cell receptor beta chains drawn from one sample of a study of blood T cell repertoires in COVID-19. TCRdb's copy holds only in-frame clones and misses some; the assay was immunoSEQ multiplex PCR. The profile shows more than 150,000 clones, approximately 91% of them singletons. Sequenced material: peripheral blood. These receptors came from a man between 65 and 80 years old with active or convalescent COVID-19. The CDR3 runs from the conserved cysteine through the conserved F or W. D genes are given only for firm matches. Not all rows give a size; the values are once, few, many and, for expanded clones, a class.

v_call	d_call	j_call	clone_size	cdr3_aa	cdr3_nt
TRBV3-1/TRBV3-2	-	TRBJ1-6	-	CASSQVSGNSPLHF	TGTGCCAGCAGCCAAGTGTCCGGGAATTCACCCCTCCACTTT
TRBV27	TRBD1	TRBJ1-5	-	CASSLLSPGAGGIQPQHF	TGTGCCAGCAGTTTATTATCTCCGGGGGCAGGGGGGATTCAGCCCCAGCATTTT
TRBV5-5	-	TRBJ1-3	-	CASSLWGGGNTIYF	TGTGCCAGCAGCTTGTGGGGCGGTGGAAACACCATATATTTT
TRBV4-3	-	TRBJ2-7	-	CASSHLTGYEQYF	TGCGCCAGCAGCCATTTGACTGGCTACGAGCAGTACTTC
TRBV5-6	TRBD2	TRBJ2-1	-	CASMIAGGNEQFF	TGTGCCAGCATGATAGCGGGAGGAAATGAGCAGTTCTTC
TRBV28	TRBD1	TRBJ1-1	-	CASSFTGTGGTEAFF	TGTGCCAGCAGTTTCACCGGGACAGGAGGTACTGAAGCTTTCTTT
TRBV5-4	TRBD2	TRBJ2-2	-	CASSDDKGLAGVTGELFF	TGTGCCAGCAGCGACGACAAGGGACTAGCGGGAGTCACCGGGGAGCTGTTTTTT
TRBV5-1	-	TRBJ1-5	-	CASSTGQSNQPQHF	TGCGCCAGCAGCACTGGACAGAGCAATCAGCCCCAGCATTTT
TRBV28	-	TRBJ2-2	-	CASSPPGPNTGELFF	TGTGCCAGCAGTCCCCCAGGGCCCAACACCGGGGAGCTGTTTTTT
TRBV19	-	TRBJ1-1	-	CASRPGIFPLNTEAFF	TGTGCCAGTAGGCCCGGGATTTTTCCCCTGAACACTGAAGCTTTCTTT
TRBV28	TRBD2	TRBJ2-7	-	CASSLGLPTDEQYF	TGTGCCAGCAGTTTGGGACTACCTACCGACGAGCAGTACTTC
TRBV4-1	TRBD1	TRBJ2-7	once	CASSQDDRGYEQYF	TGCGCCAGCAGCCAAGATGACAGGGGGTACGAGCAGTACTTC
TRBV10-1	-	TRBJ1-3	-	CASSVIYF	TGCGCCAGCAGCGTCATATATTTT
TRBV28	TRBD1	TRBJ2-5	-	CASSPLQGAGETQYF	TGTGCCAGCAGTCCGTTACAGGGGGCGGGGGAGACCCAGTACTTC
TRBV7-2	-	TRBJ2-3	-	CASSPPGPSGTQYF	TGTGCCAGCAGCCCACCCGGACCGAGCGGTACGCAGTATTTT
TRBV7-9	TRBD1	TRBJ1-2	-	CASSLRSGTEPNYGYTF	TGTGCCAGCAGCTTAAGATCCGGGACAGAGCCTAACTATGGCTACACCTTC
TRBV6-5	TRBD1	TRBJ1-3	-	CASSYSQGAGNTIYF	TGTGCCAGCAGTTACTCGCAGGGGGCGGGAAACACCATATATTTT